The text below deals with one TCR beta chain. Its antigen is still unknown. Time point of the sample: patch test 3, about 24 weeks after DPC sensitization. Treatment given: therapeutic diphenylcyclopropenone sensitization with weekly scalp DPC. The data are from a study of human T cells and chemical hapten exposure. Study at large: Patients were given diphenylcyclopropenone on the scalp weekly across the roughly 24-week study. The study traced per-sample TCR yield variation mainly to small differences in pooled library volumes. Study conclusions and caveats: All donors were alopecia patients, so their immunity may differ from that of healthy people. Versus controls, expanded TCRs had significantly more large CDR3 similarity clusters.

TCRdb redid the calling of the RACE reads with MiXCR, one entry per CDR3 protein. Of about 160,000 distinct CDR3 sequences in the sample, around a quarter are singletons; the top ten hold roughly 2%. Germline V gene lookup returns CDR1 SGHAT and CDR2 FQNNGV. The ends were cut back, 3 bases at V and 1 base at J, with 9 bases in the middle. The CDR3 spans 14 residues. This TCR was sampled from a woman aged 18-29 years with alopecia areata. Some clones in this sample may be carry-over from other donors' samples. The rearrangement links TRBV11-2 to TRBJ1-1, with TRBD1 as a possible D gene (5 bases). Source: whole blood, taken in connection with sensitization to the hapten diphenylcyclopropenone (DPC). CDR3 residues: CASSFRTPNTEAFF. CDR3 coding DNA: TGTGCCAGCAGCTTCAGGACACCGAACACTGAAGCTTTCTTT.